This T cell receptor beta chain was recovered during a study of blood T cell repertoires in COVID-19. Study-level information: From the United States, Italy and Spain came samples of acute and convalescent COVID-19. T cells, B-cell-depleted T cells, or PBMCs provided the cDNA or gDNA that served as material.

In this sample, this clone turned up a few times. During active infection, Seattle patients enrolled and were then monitored through disease. TCRdb's copy holds only in-frame clones and misses some; the assay was immunoSEQ multiplex PCR. The data hold some 270,000 clones, with roughly 88% observed a single time. Trimming shortened V by 7 bases and J by 2 bases, and 15 bases separated the two germline ends. The CDR3 has 15 amino acids. CDR1 is MNHEY and CDR2 is SVGAGI in the germline V gene. The sequenced sample consisted of peripheral blood. The chain combines TRBV6-5 with TRBJ1-5; maybe TRBD1 (6 bases). The clonotype was recovered from a human donor with COVID-19, enrolled during active disease. The donor label of this sample is uncertain. The CDR3 region has the DNA TGTGCCAGCAAAGCCGGGACACAACGCAATCAGCCCCAGCATTTT. Its protein product is CASKAGTQRNQPQHF.